This TCR beta chain derives from a study of T cell repertoires in cytomegalovirus infection. Study as a whole: Used in the study were CMV epitopes, some recently identified and HLA-C-restricted, others well-studied and HLA-B-restricted. Public TCR beta signatures marked donors with CMV infection and the matching HLA. Study conclusions and caveats: CMV carriers having the relevant HLA were flagged by cumulative public TCR beta family frequency.

This clonotype was detected many times. Its antigen is as yet unknown. The germline gives CDR1 SGHVS, CDR2 FQNEAQ. Trimming cost V 1 base and J 3 bases, with 19 bases left between them. There are 17 residues in the CDR3. TCRdb re-derived calls from the reads in MiXCR, one entry per CDR3 protein. Found here are 650,000 to 900,000 distinct CDR3 sequences, around 29% of them singletons; the top ten hold about 12%. The rearrangement joins TRBV7-8 to TRBJ2-7; D is possibly TRBD1 (6 bases). The material was cultured CD8+ T cells from PBMCs, obtained from culture after CMV antigen stimulation. This receptor was taken from a human donor in good health (CMV status not recorded). Some clones in this sample may be carry-over from other donors' samples. CDR3 bases: TGTGCCAGCAGCTTAGGTTCAGGGGCCAACAAAGGCTACGAGCAGTACGTC. This gives the protein CASSLGSGANKGYEQYV.